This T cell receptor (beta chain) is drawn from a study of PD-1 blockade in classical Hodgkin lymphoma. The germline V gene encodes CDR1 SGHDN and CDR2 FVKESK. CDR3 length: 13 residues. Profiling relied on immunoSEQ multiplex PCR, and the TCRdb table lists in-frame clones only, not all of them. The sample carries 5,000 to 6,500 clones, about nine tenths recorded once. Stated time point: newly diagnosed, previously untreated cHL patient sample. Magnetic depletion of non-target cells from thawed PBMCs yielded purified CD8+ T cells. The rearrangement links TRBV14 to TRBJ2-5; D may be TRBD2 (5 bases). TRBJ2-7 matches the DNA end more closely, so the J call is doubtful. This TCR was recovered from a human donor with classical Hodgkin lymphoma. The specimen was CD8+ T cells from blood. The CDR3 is CASSRLLAYEQYF. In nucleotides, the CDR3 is TGTGCCAGCAGCCGACTACTGGCCTACGAGCAGTACTTC.